This T cell receptor (beta chain) was captured by sequencing in a study of response to subunit inactivated influenza vaccine. The length of the CDR3 is 11 residues. The V end lost 2 bases, the J end lost 1 base, and 2 bases lay between the germline ends. Per the germline V gene, CDR1 is SQVTM and CDR2 is ANQGSEA. This clonotype was seen a handful of times. TCRdb ran MiXCR on the RT-PCR reads and lists one entry per CDR3 protein. The table includes about 540,000 distinct CDR3 sequences, approximately 22% detected once. The data were also submitted as part of a second study, on T cells expressing NK-cell markers. That report notes: It was by 5'RACE template switching with UMIs that TCR beta cDNA was made. Restriction of sorting to alpha-beta TCR T cells was accomplished in several experiments using an anti-gamma-delta TCR antibody.

The sequencing here drew on CD4+ T cells sorted from PBMCs, taken approximately 12 days after vaccination. This TCR came from a man aged 45-60 years who received an inactivated influenza vaccine. The rearrangement links TRBV29-1 to TRBJ2-5, with unresolved D. The CDR3 region has the DNA TGCAGCGTTGAAATCCAAGAGACCCAGTACTTC. Translation gives CSVEIQETQYF.